The 18 T cell receptor beta chains presented below share a single source sample, sequenced in a study of blood T cell repertoires in COVID-19. Sequencing was performed with immunoSEQ multiplex PCR; in TCRdb, only in-frame clones are kept and a portion is missing. The data contain approximately 170,000 clones, around 83% of them seen just once; the ten biggest clones take up around 7.3%. The specimen sequenced was peripheral blood. The source of these receptors is a woman between 70 and 85 years old with COVID-19, enrolled during active disease.

The genes are TRBV3-1 (or the pseudogene TRBV3-2) and TRBJ1-4; TRBD1 agrees at 7 bases. V was pared by 5 bases and J by 5 bases, with 8 bases of the junction left unmatched. This CDR3 is 15 amino acids long. CDR1 and CDR2 (germline): LGHDT, YNNKEL (reference sequence). The CDR3 region has the DNA TGTGCCAGCAGCGTCAGGGGGATCGGAAATGAAAAACTGTTTTTT. Protein: CASSVRGIGNEKLFF.

The gene calls are TRBV28 and TRBJ2-1; 10 bases are a match to TRBD2. Germline trimming cut 11 bases from V and 6 bases from J; bases unmatched to any gene: 13. In germline, CDR1 is MDHEN, CDR2 SYDVKM. There are 15 residues in the CDR3. The CDR3 DNA is TGTGCCGCCACAGCGGGAGGGCCCCCCACCAATGAGCAGTTCTTC. It codes for CAATAGGPPTNEQFF. The variable domain in full, with the rest retrieved from reference TRBV28 and TRBJ2-1, is DVKVTQSSRYLVKRTGEKVFLECVQDMDHENMFWYRQDPGLGLRLIYFSYDVKMKEKGDIPEGYSVSREKKERFSLILESASTNQTSMYLCAATAGGPPTNEQFFGPGTRLTVL.

The chain carries TRBV30 and TRBJ2-2; D might be TRBD2 (6 bases). This CDR3 is 15 amino acids long. CDR1 is GTSNPN and CDR2 is SVGIG in the germline V gene (reference sequence). V was clipped by 0 bases and J by 6 bases, with 14 bases between them. The CDR3 coding sequence is TGTGCCTGGAGTGTAGGGTCGGGAGCGTCCGGGGAGCTGTTTTTT. Encoded protein: CAWSVGSGASGELFF.

This chain uses TRBV6-1 with TRBJ2-3; D is unresolved. This CDR3 has 15 residues. V was cut by 2 bases and J by 1 base, with 10 bases left in between. Germline CDR1 is MNHNS and CDR2 is SASEGT. The CDR3 loop reads CASSEQRKGTDTQYF. CDR3 in DNA: TGTGCCAGCAGTGAACAGCGTAAGGGCACAGATACGCAGTATTTT.

The chain recombines TRBV5-4 with TRBJ1-2, with 7 bases identical to TRBD1. Trimming cost V 9 bases and J 3 bases; bases outside gene matches: 11. The germline CDR1 and CDR2 sequences are SGHNT and YYREEE (reference sequence). The CDR3 length is 14 residues. CDR3 coding DNA: TGTGCCACCACCGAAGGGGGCGATTACTATGGCTACACCTTC. Protein: CATTEGGDYYGYTF.

This chain joins TRBV28 and TRBJ2-7; 10 bases agree with TRBD1. CDR3 length equals 14 residues. The V segment lost 3 bases and the J segment 7 bases; nucleotides outside the gene matches: 6. Germline V CDR1 and CDR2: MDHEN, SYDVKM. Here the CDR3 reads CASSLTGGAGEQYF. CDR3 nucleotide sequence: TGTGCCAGCAGTTTGACAGGGGGCGCGGGGGAGCAGTACTTC.

V gene TRBV10-3 combines with J gene TRBJ1-1, with D hard to call. The V end was cut by 3 bases, the J end by 5 bases, with 7 bases between. The CDR3 extends over 12 amino acids. CDR1 is ENHRY and CDR2 is SYGVKD in the germline V gene. Here the CDR3 reads CAISDGRTEAFF. In nucleotides, the CDR3 is TGTGCCATCAGTGACGGTCGGACTGAAGCTTTCTTT.

The chain has TRBV7-2 and TRBJ2-7; D might be TRBD2 (6 bases). Germline CDR1 SGHTA, CDR2 FQGNSA. The V end was cut by 5 bases, the J end by 6 bases, with 17 bases between. This CDR3 comprises 14 residues. The CDR3 sequence is CASSAMDRRGEQYF. The CDR3, as DNA: TGTGCCAGCAGCGCAATGGATCGGAGGGGCGAGCAGTACTTC.

The chain employs TRBV28 and TRBJ1-5; D is ambiguous. V lost 3 bases and J lost 3, with 15 bases in between. Germline V gives CDR1 MDHEN, CDR2 SYDVKM. The CDR3 loop spans 16 amino acids. The CDR3 DNA is TGTGCCAGCAGTTTCCGCGGCACAACCACCAATCAGCCCCAGCATTTT. This sequence encodes CASSFRGTTTNQPQHF.

This clone has only one observation. This chain joins TRBV10-3 and TRBJ2-7; 8 bases match TRBD1. V dropped 5 bases and J dropped 4; count of bases not matched to a gene: 10. The CDR3 runs to 15 residues. CDR1 and CDR2 (germline): ENHRY, SYGVKD. The CDR3 here is CAISSRTGSLYEQYF. The CDR3 region has the DNA TGTGCCATCAGTTCCCGGACAGGGTCCCTATACGAGCAGTACTTC.

V usage is TRBV24-1 and J usage is TRBJ2-3, with TRBD1 identical over 7 bases. The CDR3 totals 17 residues. Germline-derived CDR1 and CDR2 are KGHDR and SFDVKD. J was trimmed by 1 base and V by 3 bases; bases with no gene match: 9. The CDR3 DNA reads TGTGCCACCAGTGATCAGGTCCACAGGGGTGGCACAGATACGCAGTATTTT. Amino acids: CATSDQVHRGGTDTQYF.

The V call is TRBV6-2 or TRBV6-3, the J call TRBJ1-1, with no clear D. V was clipped by 4 bases and J by 1 base, with 7 bases between them. Germline V CDR1 and CDR2: MNHEY, SVGEGT. The CDR3 is made up of 13 amino acids. CDR3 residues: CASSWASNTEAFF. As DNA, the CDR3 is TGTGCCAGCAGTTGGGCGTCGAACACTGAAGCTTTCTTT.

This clone was seen a few times. The rearrangement links TRBV9 to TRBJ2-7, with 10 bases aligning to TRBD2. The germline CDR1 and CDR2 sequences are SGDLS and YYNGEE. The CDR3 has 16 amino acids. The J segment lost 0 bases and the V segment lost 1 base, leaving 4 bases of the junction unmatched. The CDR3 loop reads CASSVSAGGISYEQYF. Written as DNA, the CDR3 is TGTGCCAGCAGCGTATCAGCGGGAGGGATCTCCTACGAGCAGTACTTC.

The chain carries TRBV7-2 and TRBJ2-5, with TRBD2 matching over 11 bases. CDR1 is SGHTA and CDR2 is FQGNSA in the germline V gene. After removal of 1 base from V and 5 bases from J, the junction contained 12 bases not matched to a gene. There are 18 residues in the CDR3. The CDR3 loop reads CASSLGLTRTSGPETQYF. The CDR3 DNA is TGTGCCAGCAGCTTAGGTCTTACCAGGACTAGCGGGCCGGAGACCCAGTACTTC.

In nucleotides, the CDR3 is TGTGCCAGCACCGAAACAGTTGGACAGAGAAATCAGCCCCAGCATTTT. This translates into CASTETVGQRNQPQHF. V usage is TRBV6-6 and J usage is TRBJ1-5, with a tentative D call TRBD1 (6 bases). V lost 7 bases to trimming and J lost 4 bases, with 20 bases between them. Germline loops: CDR1 MNHNY, CDR2 SVGAGI (reference sequence). The CDR3 loop spans 16 amino acids.

The rearrangement uses TRBV6-2 or TRBV6-3 and TRBJ2-6; D is perhaps TRBD2 (5 bases). V lost 6 bases, J lost 2 bases, and 14 bases lay in between. Looked up from germline, CDR1 is MNHEY and CDR2 is SVGEGT. The length of the CDR3 is 16 residues. The DNA for the CDR3 is TGTGCCAGCAGCCGCCCCTCCGGGACTGGGGCCAACGTCCTGACTTTC. Translated, it gives CASSRPSGTGANVLTF.

Here the CDR3 reads CASSSGREAGNTIYF. The CDR3 DNA sequence: TGTGCCAGCAGCAGCGGCAGGGAGGCTGGAAACACCATATATTTT. This chain uses TRBV7-7 with TRBJ1-3; TRBD1 is a possible D gene (5 bases). CDR3 length: 15 amino acids. Germline-derived CDR1 and CDR2 are SSHAT and FNYEAQ (reference sequence). V lost 5 bases and J lost 2, with 13 bases in between.

This clone turned up a few times. V usage is TRBV9 and J usage is TRBJ2-7, with TRBD2 matching over 7 bases. CDR1 is SGDLS and CDR2 is YYNGEE in the germline V gene. The ends lost 0 bases at V and 0 bases at J; junction bases unmatched: 3. This CDR3 contains 15 residues. For the CDR3, the DNA is TGTGCCAGCAGCGTAGACGGGAGGAACTCCTACGAGCAGTACTTC. Residues: CASSVDGRNSYEQYF.